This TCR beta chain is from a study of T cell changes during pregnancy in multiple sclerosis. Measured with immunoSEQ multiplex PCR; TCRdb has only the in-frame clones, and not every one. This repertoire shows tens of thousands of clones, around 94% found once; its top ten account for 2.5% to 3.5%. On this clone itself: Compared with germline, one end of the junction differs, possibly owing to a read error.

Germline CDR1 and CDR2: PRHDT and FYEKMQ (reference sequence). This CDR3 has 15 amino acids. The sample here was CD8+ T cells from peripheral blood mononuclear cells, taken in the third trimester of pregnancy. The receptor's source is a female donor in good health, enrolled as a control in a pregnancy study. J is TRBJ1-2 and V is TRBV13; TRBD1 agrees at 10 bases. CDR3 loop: CVSTEPTGGAGGYTF. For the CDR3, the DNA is TGTGTCAGCACCGAACCGACAGGGGGCGCGGGGGGCTACACCTTC.